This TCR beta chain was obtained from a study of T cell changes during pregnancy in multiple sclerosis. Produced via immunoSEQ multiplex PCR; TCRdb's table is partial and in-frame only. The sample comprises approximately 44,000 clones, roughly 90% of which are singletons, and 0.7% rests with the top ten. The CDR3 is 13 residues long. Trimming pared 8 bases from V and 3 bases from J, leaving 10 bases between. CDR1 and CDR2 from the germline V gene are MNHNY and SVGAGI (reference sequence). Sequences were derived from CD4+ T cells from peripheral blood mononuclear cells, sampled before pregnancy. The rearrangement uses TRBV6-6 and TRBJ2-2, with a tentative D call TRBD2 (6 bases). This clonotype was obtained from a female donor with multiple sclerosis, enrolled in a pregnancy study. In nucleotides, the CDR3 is TGTGCCAGCGGGGCGGGGTACACCGGGGAGCTGTTTTTT. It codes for CASGAGYTGELFF.